The clone carrying this TCR beta chain was seen a handful of times. The sample is drawn from a study of T cells in Graves' hyperthyroidism and ophthalmopathy. Between the trimmed V and J ends, which lost 8 bases and 0 bases, there was a span of 14 bases. Germline V lookup: CDR1 SQVTM, CDR2 ANQGSEA. CDR3 size: 13 residues. From RNA transcripts, TCR beta CDR3 regions were amplified. First-round RT-PCR targeting the TCR CDR3 was performed with the HTBI primer set. MiXCR, applied by TCRdb to the multiplex PCR reads, yields one record per CDR3 protein. The sample contains about 570,000 distinct CDR3 sequences, around 46% of which appear only once. The study left out patients who had uncontrolled infection, other autoimmune disease, pregnancy or lactation.

The sequenced material came from peripheral blood or thyroid tissue (not recorded which). This TCR came from an adult woman with Graves' disease, either hyperthyroidism or ophthalmopathy (not recorded which). V is TRBV29-1 and J is TRBJ2-7; the D gene is possibly TRBD1 (6 bases). The CDR3 reads CSPGTDSSYEQYF. The CDR3 region has the DNA TGCAGCCCAGGGACGGACAGCTCCTACGAGCAGTACTTC.